These T cell receptor beta chains were read from a single sample in a study of T cell responses to AZD1222 COVID-19 vaccine. Measured with immunoSEQ multiplex PCR; TCRdb has only the in-frame clones, and not every one. Among 150,000 to 200,000 clones listed, 80% to 95% were seen once. The specimen comprised peripheral blood, sampled on day 0 of AZD1222 vaccination. These receptors were obtained from an adult in good health. The CDR3 runs from the conserved cysteine through the conserved F or W. Fields, in order: J gene, CDR3 length, clone size, V gene, CDR3 protein. Rows may omit the clone size; those that give it use once, few, many or a size class.

TRBJ2-5 14 NA TRBV19 CASSPIAGEETQYF
TRBJ2-3 17 NA TRBV6-1 CASSEKRLAAPIDTQYF
TRBJ2-3 15 NA TRBV11-2 CASSLRAVRTDTQYF
TRBJ2-1 17 NA TRBV7-8 CASSLARGGSSYNEQFF
TRBJ2-7 15 NA TRBV6-5 CASSYSLNGDYEQYF
TRBJ1-2 14 NA TRBV7-9 CASSVRQGTDGYTF
TRBJ2-6 17 once TRBV30 CAWSWEQSSSGANVLTF
TRBJ1-1 13 NA TRBV27 CASSLRWNTEAFF
TRBJ2-1 17 NA TRBV4-1 CASSQDTSGGTYNEQFF
TRBJ2-2 13 NA TRBV6-5 CAGRDQNTGELFF
TRBJ1-4 14 NA TRBV2 CASSEATTNEKLFF
TRBJ1-2 13 NA TRBV7-2 CASSLAGQYGYTF
TRBJ2-7 16 NA TRBV19 CASSASGQFDVGEQYF
TRBJ1-1 14 NA TRBV7-8 CASSPDRRNTEAFF
TRBJ2-2 16 NA TRBV14 CASSPRPGAGTGELFF
TRBJ2-5 14 NA TRBV7-9 CASSFDGPAETQYF
TRBJ1-5 13 NA TRBV5-6 CASSSTGMEPQHF
TRBJ1-5 16 NA TRBV7-2 CASSLGPRNSNQPQHF
TRBJ2-7 13 NA TRBV28 CASSSDSPYEQYF
TRBJ1-2 17 NA TRBV7-2 CASSLAVRTGTDYGYTF
TRBJ1-3 14 NA TRBV28 CASSPGVSGNTIYF
TRBJ1-1 13 once TRBV9 CASSGNMNTEAFF
TRBJ1-2 15 NA TRBV6-1 CASSETSAPNYGYTF
TRBJ2-2 14 NA TRBV5-6 CAGGNRQNTGELFF
TRBJ1-4 14 NA TRBV30 CAWSVDRRGEKLFF
TRBJ2-1 16 NA TRBV5-6 CASSLEVGPIYNEQFF
TRBJ2-1 14 NA TRBV27 CASSSEGGYNEQFF
TRBJ1-1 16 NA TRBV11-2 CASSLDGTGPVTEAFF
TRBJ2-7 13 NA TRBV7-9 CASSLPRTYEQYF
TRBJ2-5 15 NA TRBV9 CASSVTGGRAETQYF
TRBJ2-7 15 NA TRBV10-3 CAISDGGGQNYEQYF
TRBJ1-1 14 NA TRBV28 CASSSPGQNTEAFF
TRBJ2-7 18 NA TRBV7-8 CASSLGLRSGSFSYEQYF
TRBJ2-1 15 NA TRBV2 CASSEGQGTFNEQFF
TRBJ1-1 14 NA TRBV11-2 CASSLGAANTEAFF
TRBJ1-1 11 once TRBV12-3/TRBV12-4 CASSLQGLAFF
TRBJ2-2 12 NA TRBV2 CASRENTGELFF
TRBJ1-1 14 NA TRBV18 CASSPLGEGTEAFF